These 22 T cell receptor beta chains share one sample of origin, sequenced in a study of blood T cells in healthy people across ages. Primers used in a second PCR of roughly 6 to 12 cycles were a sample-barcoded 5' primer and a J-beta primer mix. TCRdb analysed the 5' RACE reads with MiXCR anew, one entry per CDR3 protein. The sample holds 1.5 million to 2 million distinct CDR3 sequences; about 35% are singletons and the top ten take 10% to 12%. Sequenced material: blood. These receptors originate from a woman aged 30 to 39 in good health.

This clonotype was recorded a few times. The rearrangement uses TRBV7-2 and TRBJ2-3; 12 bases line up with TRBD2. The germline V gene has CDR1 SGHTA and CDR2 FQGNSA. The CDR3 covers 18 residues. V shed 1 base, J shed 5 bases, and the junction held 10 bases outside the gene matches. CDR3 in amino acids: CASSLVGASGGERDTQYF. DNA for the CDR3: TGTGCCAGCAGCTTAGTAGGGGCTAGCGGGGGGGAACGAGATACGCAGTATTTT.

This chain joins TRBV20-1 and TRBJ1-4; 7 bases map to TRBD1. Germline V gene sequence: CDR1 DFQATT, CDR2 SNEGSKA (reference sequence). With 6 bases clipped from V and 4 bases from J, the junction kept 8 bases outside the gene matches. CDR3 length: 14 amino acids. The CDR3 sequence: CSAMHRQGNEKLFF. The CDR3, as DNA: TGCAGTGCCATGCACCGACAGGGTAATGAAAAACTGTTTTTT.

The CDR3 DNA reads TGCGCCAGCAGCTCCCCCGGGGCGGGGCCGACAAATTCACCCCTCCACTTT. Amino acid sequence: CASSSPGAGPTNSPLHF. The chain links TRBV4-1 to TRBJ1-6; D possibly corresponds to TRBD1 (5 bases). The germline V and J ends were trimmed by 5 bases and 7 bases, with 21 bases remaining between them. There are 17 residues in the CDR3. Germline CDR1 is MGHRA and CDR2 is YSYEKL.

The gene calls are TRBV20-1 and TRBJ1-5; D is possibly TRBD1 (5 bases). Germline CDR1 reads DFQATT; CDR2 reads SNEGSKA (reference sequence). This CDR3 contains 13 residues. CDR3 residues: CNTSGRNNQPQHF. Here the CDR3 DNA reads TGCAACACCTCGGGACGGAATAATCAGCCCCAGCATTTT.

The table lists this clonotype with many counts. J is TRBJ1-2 and V is TRBV29-1; 9 bases line up with TRBD1. The germline V gene has CDR1 SQVTM and CDR2 ANQGSEA. This CDR3 is built from 15 residues. The V segment lost 7 bases and the J segment 1 base; nucleotides outside the gene matches: 10. CDR3 protein: CSATKTGGSNYGYTF. The DNA for the CDR3 is TGCAGCGCCACCAAGACAGGGGGGAGTAACTATGGCTACACCTTC. Variable domain in full (rest from reference TRBV29-1 and TRBJ1-2): SAVISQKPSRDICQRGTSLTIQCQVDSQVTMMFWYRQQPGQSLTLIATANQGSEATYESGFVIDKFPISRPNLTFSTLTVSNMSPEDSSIYLCSATKTGGSNYGYTFGSGTRLTVV.

The chain carries TRBV15 and TRBJ1-5, with 9 nucleotides matching TRBD1. The CDR3 spans 15 residues. Unmatched junction bases numbered 5, after V lost 3 bases and J lost 5 bases. Germline CDR1 reads LNHNV; CDR2 reads YYDKDF (reference sequence). As DNA, the CDR3 is TGTGCCACCAGCAGTGGGACAGGGCGTTATCAGCCCCAGCATTTT. This encodes CATSSGTGRYQPQHF.

This clonotype was seen repeatedly, ten times or more. V and J are TRBV20-1 and TRBJ2-5, with TRBD2 identical over 7 bases. Unmatched junction bases numbered 3, after V lost 0 bases and J lost 2 bases. Germline V gene sequence: CDR1 DFQATT, CDR2 SNEGSKA (reference sequence). The CDR3 consists of 14 residues. The CDR3, as DNA: TGCAGTGCTAGAGATATTAGCGGGCAAGAGACCCAGTACTTC. It yields the protein CSARDISGQETQYF.

The V gene is TRBV5-1, the J gene TRBJ1-2, with no clear D. Germline CDR1 is SGHRS and CDR2 is YFSETQ. Trimming took 0 bases from V and 7 from J, leaving 13 bases between them. This CDR3 is built from 14 residues. The CDR3 DNA reads TGCGCCAGCAGCTTGGTGTGGCGGCGGACTGGCTACACCTTC. Amino acids: CASSLVWRRTGYTF.

This clonotype was counted only a few times. The chain recombines TRBV3-1 with TRBJ2-1, with TRBD2 matching 8 bases. The CDR3 runs 17 residues. CDR1 and CDR2 (germline): LGHDT, YNNKEL (reference sequence). Trimming took 1 base from V and 4 from J; bases not matched to a gene: 9. The CDR3 sequence: CASSQGRGGGTYNEQFF. CDR3 nucleotides: TGTGCCAGCAGCCAAGGGCGGGGCGGGGGGACTTACAATGAGCAGTTCTTC.

The chain carries TRBV7-9 and TRBJ2-1, with D possibly matching TRBD2 (6 bases). Per the germline V gene, CDR1 is SEHNR and CDR2 is FQNEAQ (reference sequence). Trimming took 0 bases from V and 9 from J, leaving 12 bases between them. The CDR3 is 14 residues long. The CDR3 here is CASSLASQGGEQFF. In DNA form, the CDR3 reads TGTGCCAGCAGCTTAGCATCTCAGGGAGGTGAGCAGTTCTTC.

This clonotype was observed once. This rearrangement joins TRBV30 to TRBJ1-1; D perhaps matches TRBD1 (5 bases). This CDR3 has 14 amino acids. Per the germline V gene, CDR1 is GTSNPN and CDR2 is SVGIG (reference sequence). V dropped 0 bases and J dropped 5 bases, with 13 bases sitting between them. In nucleotides, the CDR3 is TGTGCCTGGAGTGTAAAAAGGGGTAAGACTGAAGCTTTCTTT. Protein: CAWSVKRGKTEAFF.

This chain joins TRBV7-9 and TRBJ1-1; the match to TRBD1 covers 10 bases. The CDR3 has 15 residues. The V gene's germline CDR1 is SEHNR and CDR2 FQNEAQ (reference sequence). Losses at the gene ends were 4 bases for V and 3 bases for J; bases not matched to a gene: 5. CDR3: CASSSATGGHTEAFF. CDR3 nucleotide sequence: TGTGCCAGCAGCTCAGCGACAGGGGGCCACACTGAAGCTTTCTTT. The full variable domain, in which reference TRBV7-9 and TRBJ1-1 provide the parts outside the CDR3, is DTGVSQNPRHKITKRGQNVTFRCDPISEHNRLYWYRQTLGQGPEFLTYFQNEAQLEKSRLLSDRFSAERPKGSFSTLEIQRTEQGDSAMYLCASSSATGGHTEAFFGQGTRLTVV.

A few counts support this clonotype. The chain combines TRBV9 with TRBJ1-3, with D unclear. V lost 0 bases to trimming and J lost 4 bases, with 11 bases between them. Germline CDR1 is SGDLS and CDR2 is YYNGEE. CDR3 length: 15 amino acids. This CDR3 reads CASSVGTTRGNTIYF. The CDR3 bases are TGTGCCAGCAGCGTAGGCACCACTCGGGGAAACACCATATATTTT. The whole variable domain, filled in from reference TRBV9 and TRBJ1-3, reads DSGVTQTPKHLITATGQRVTLRCSPRSGDLSVYWYQQSLDQGLQFLIQYYNGEERAKGNILERFSAQQFPDLHSELNLSSLELGDSALYFCASSVGTTRGNTIYFGEGSWLTVV.

The V call is TRBV9, the J call TRBJ2-1, with 10 bases identical to TRBD2. This CDR3 contains 16 residues. J gave up 9 bases and V 4 bases, and 13 bases lay outside the gene matches. CDR1 SGDLS and CDR2 YYNGEE come from the germline V gene. CDR3 in DNA: TGTGCCAGCAGCTCCCTCAGAAGCGGGGGGGCAAGTGAGCAGTTCTTC. This gives the protein CASSSLRSGGASEQFF.

In this sample, this clonotype turned up a few times. The CDR3 DNA reads as TGTGCCAGCAGGCCTACAGGGAACACCGGGGAGCTGTTTTTT. Encoded protein: CASRPTGNTGELFF. This sequence joins TRBV6-1 and TRBJ2-2, with D possibly TRBD1 on 5 matching bases. The CDR3 spans 14 residues. Germline V lookup: CDR1 MNHNS, CDR2 SASEGT. Trimming shortened V by 6 bases and J by 1 base, and 9 bases separated the two germline ends.

This clonotype was observed a handful of times. The V gene is TRBV20-1, the J gene TRBJ2-1, with 11 bases fitting TRBD2. J lost 10 bases, V lost 3 bases, and 8 bases had no gene match. CDR3 length equals 14 residues. Germline assignment: CDR1 DFQATT and CDR2 SNEGSKA (reference sequence). In DNA, the CDR3 is TGCAGTGCTAGGGGTCCTAGCGGGAGGAACGAGCAGTTCTTC. It codes for CSARGPSGRNEQFF.

This clonotype was observed a handful of times. The chain is built from TRBV20-1 and TRBJ2-3; either TRBD1 or TRBD2 may supply D (5 bases each). V gave up 0 bases and J gave up 0 bases, with 10 bases separating them. Germline CDR1 reads DFQATT; CDR2 reads SNEGSKA (reference sequence). The CDR3 totals 15 residues. This chain's CDR3 is CSARDWGRSTDTQYF. The CDR3 DNA follows: TGCAGTGCTAGAGATTGGGGACGGAGCACAGATACGCAGTATTTT.

The chain carries TRBV27 and TRBJ2-1, with 11 bases matching TRBD2. The germline V gene has CDR1 MNHEY and CDR2 SMNVEV (reference sequence). The CDR3 is 16 amino acids. V shed 4 bases, J shed 8 bases, and the junction held 10 bases outside the gene matches. In nucleotides, the CDR3 is TGTGCCAGCAGTTCCCCACTAGCGGGAGAGGCGGATGAGCAGTTCTTC. Its translation is CASSSPLAGEADEQFF.

In the case of this clonotype: This may be a read error: a much more frequent sequence differs by one nucleotide. The chain recombines TRBV5-1 with TRBJ2-7; maybe TRBD1 (5 bases). The CDR3 has 15 amino acids. Germline CDR1 reads SGHRS; CDR2 reads YFSETQ. CDR3 sequence (DNA): TGCGCCAGCAGCCAGGGTTGGGGCCCCACCTACGGGCAGTACTTC. Amino acids: CASSQGWGPTYGQYF.

This clonotype occurred a few times. The V and J genes are TRBV7-6 and TRBJ2-1; D tentatively reads TRBD1 or TRBD2 (5 bases each). CDR3 length: 15 amino acids. Deletions cut 2 bases from V and 5 bases from J, with 13 bases between. Germline loops: CDR1 SGHVS, CDR2 FNYEAQ. CDR3 loop: CASSLRSGPDNEQFF. The CDR3 DNA is TGTGCCAGCAGCTTAAGATCGGGACCAGACAATGAGCAGTTCTTC.

The chain joins TRBV27 to TRBJ2-1, with 10 bases lining up with TRBD2. CDR3 length: 18 residues. Germline CDR1 MNHEY, CDR2 SMNVEV (reference sequence). J gave up 9 bases and V 3 bases, and 17 bases lay outside the gene matches. The CDR3 loop is CASSFSSRASGRAGEQFF. The DNA of the CDR3 is TGTGCCAGCAGTTTTTCGAGTCGGGCTAGCGGGAGAGCTGGTGAGCAGTTCTTC.

This sequence joins TRBV20-1 and TRBJ2-7; TRBD1 is a possible D gene (5 bases). Looked up from germline, CDR1 is DFQATT and CDR2 is SNEGSKA (reference sequence). The CDR3 consists of 15 residues. With 0 bases removed from V and 9 bases from J, the gap between germline ends came to 21 bases. This CDR3 is CSARDPVGSRGGQYF. CDR3 nucleotides: TGCAGTGCTAGAGATCCCGTGGGAAGTAGGGGTGGGCAGTACTTC.